The source of this T cell receptor (beta chain) is a study of OX40 agonist ivuxolimab in advanced cancers. Regarding the complete study: Ivuxolimab was an agonistic, fully human IgG2 monoclonal antibody directed against OX40 (CD134), a costimulatory receptor. Intravenous ivuxolimab was administered to patients every 2 weeks at six dose levels: 0.01, 0.1, 0.3, 1.5, 3 and 10 mg/kg. Among the roughly 50 dose-escalation patients, approximately 20 had hepatocellular carcinoma, roughly 15 melanoma, 9 renal cell carcinoma and 9 head and neck cancer. In the dose-escalation cohort, around four fifths of patients were male, and the mean age was approximately 64 years, with a range of 23 to 79. Prior anti-PD-1, anti-PD-L1 or anti-CTLA-4 therapy was permitted, and 30% to 50% of dose-escalation patients had received checkpoint inhibitors. Three dose-escalation patients achieved partial responses, one with hepatocellular carcinoma and two with cutaneous melanoma. The purpose of peripheral TCRbeta sequencing was to test whether ivuxolimab changed TCR sequence diversity and led to clonal T-cell expansion. The paper describes the monotherapy dose-escalation part (N ≈ 52 patients) of the phase I trial of ivuxolimab.

The trial excluded patients who had a history of autoimmune disease or were on systemic immunosuppression. Peripheral blood for TCR sequencing was collected from all dose cohorts at baseline, on cycle 4 day 1, and on cycle 7 day 1. Samples came from an open-label, multicenter, first-in-human phase I dose-escalation trial of ivuxolimab. Adults with locally advanced or metastatic head and neck squamous cell, hepatocellular, melanoma or renal cell carcinoma were enrolled in the trial. Before TCR sequencing, CD4+ T cells and CD8+ T cells from peripheral blood were sorted into separate populations. To note about this clone: What this receptor recognizes is not known. Base quality data are lacking; no much larger clone is found one base away.

General findings and caveats noted by the study authors: Which antigens the clonally expanded peripheral T cells were specific for was not determined. Partial responders in the 0.1-3.0 mg/kg groups had among the lowest normalized peripheral clonal expansion, especially among CD8+ T cells. At doses of 0.1 to 3.0 mg/kg, clonal expansion of both CD4+ and CD8+ T cells in blood was seen between baseline and week 6. On average, CD8+ T cells showed more expanded clones than CD4+ T cells after ivuxolimab. Low levels of normalized T-cell clonal expansion were also seen in some patients who did not respond.

For sequencing of the TCRbeta CDR3 region, genomic DNA was extracted from the sorted cells. The immunoSEQ Assay was used for sequencing of TCRbeta CDR3 regions. TCRdb limited this immuneACCESS table to in-frame rearrangements with V and J called. A share of clones is missing; checked studies link under half to unresolved V genes, and the rest is unexplained. The sample profile shows tens of thousands of clones; less than 85% of them were found once. The top ten clonotypes cover about 13% of the sample. In the germline V gene, CDR1 corresponds to SGHDT and CDR2 to YYEEEE. The CDR3 covers 11 residues, taking in both the cysteine and the phenylalanine. Only the CDR3 part of the read is kept: 33 bases, read in frame from the first base. V is clipped by 6 bases and J by 4 bases, and the sequence between their germline boundaries is 8 bases long.

The rearrangement joined TRBV5-6 to TRBJ2-7, and perhaps TRBD1 as D gene, on 5 matching bases. Sequencing was performed on CD4+ or CD8+ T cells sorted from blood, taken in a trial of the OX40 agonist ivuxolimab. The receptor's source is an adult with an advanced solid tumor such as melanoma, head and neck, liver or kidney cancer. The DNA reads TGTGCCAGCACTCAGGGTTACGAGCAGTACTTC. It encodes CASTQGYEQYF.